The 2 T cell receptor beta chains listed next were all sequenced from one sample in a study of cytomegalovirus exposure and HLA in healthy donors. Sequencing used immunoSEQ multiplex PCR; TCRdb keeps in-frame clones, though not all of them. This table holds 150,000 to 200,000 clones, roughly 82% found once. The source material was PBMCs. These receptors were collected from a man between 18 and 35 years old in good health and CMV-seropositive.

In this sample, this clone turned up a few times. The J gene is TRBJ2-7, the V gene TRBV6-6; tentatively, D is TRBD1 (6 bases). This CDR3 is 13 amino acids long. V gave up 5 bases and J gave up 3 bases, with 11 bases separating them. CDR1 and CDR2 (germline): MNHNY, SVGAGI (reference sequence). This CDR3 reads CASSAQGNYEQYF. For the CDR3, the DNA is TGTGCCAGCAGTGCACAGGGAAACTACGAGCAGTACTTC.

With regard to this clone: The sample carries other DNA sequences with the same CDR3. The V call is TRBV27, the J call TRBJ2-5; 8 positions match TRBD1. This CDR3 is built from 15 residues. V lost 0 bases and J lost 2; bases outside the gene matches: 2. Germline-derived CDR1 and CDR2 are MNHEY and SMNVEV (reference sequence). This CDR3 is CASSLSRGLQETQYF. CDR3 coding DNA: TGTGCCAGCAGTTTATCCAGGGGGCTTCAAGAGACCCAGTACTTC.